This TCR beta chain came from a study of response to subunit inactivated influenza vaccine. TCRdb recomputed calls from the RT-PCR reads with MiXCR, one row per CDR3 protein. The data show hundreds of thousands of distinct CDR3 sequences, around 13% seen once. The CDR3 covers 12 residues. From germline, CDR1 is MNHEY and CDR2 SVGEGT. With 8 bases removed from V and 12 bases from J, the gap between germline ends came to 20 bases. Notes on the study in general: Every seasonal influenza vaccination brings in few new T cells, the authors suggested.

The table lists this clonotype with many counts. The antigen is unknown. The material sequenced was PBMCs from blood, taken roughly 2 weeks before vaccination. This chain joins TRBV6-2 or TRBV6-3 and TRBJ2-7; TRBD1 might be the D (6 bases). The clonotype originates from a man aged 50 or older who received an inactivated influenza vaccine. CDR3 nucleotides: TGTGCCAGCGGACAGACAGGCGCCGAGAGGTACTTC. This encodes CASGQTGAERYF.